These T cell receptor beta chains were read from a single sample in a study of technical replicates of blood from a handful of donors. Method: immunoSEQ multiplex PCR; TCRdb's copy keeps in-frame clones and lacks some. The sample lists about 73,000 clones, 93% occurring once. The specimen sequenced was T cells isolated from PBMCs. These receptors originate from a human donor in good health. Both conserved end residues are part of each CDR3. The order of the fields is J gene, CDR3 length, V gene, D gene, clone size, CDR3 protein, CDR3 DNA. D genes are given only for firm matches. Only part of the rows carry a size: once, few, many, or a class if the clone is expanded.

j_gene: TRBJ2-6; len: 15; v_gene: TRBV10-3; d_gene: NA; abundance: once; CDR3aa: CAISGSREGANVLTF; CDR3nt: TGTGCCATCAGTGGCTCGAGGGAGGGGGCCAACGTCCTGACTTTC
j_gene: TRBJ1-1; len: 13; v_gene: TRBV7-6; d_gene: NA; abundance: NA; CDR3aa: CASSPGQNTEAFF; CDR3nt: TGTGCCAGCAGCCCTGGACAGAACACTGAAGCTTTCTTT
j_gene: TRBJ1-3; len: 17; v_gene: TRBV5-4; d_gene: TRBD1; abundance: NA; CDR3aa: CASSLYPQGTTGNTIYF; CDR3nt: TGTGCCAGCAGCTTGTACCCACAGGGGACCACTGGAAACACCATATATTTT
j_gene: TRBJ2-2; len: 15; v_gene: TRBV9; d_gene: NA; abundance: NA; CDR3aa: CASSPLAGHTGELFF; CDR3nt: TGTGCCAGCAGCCCCCTGGCTGGCCACACCGGGGAGCTGTTTTTT
j_gene: TRBJ2-3; len: 16; v_gene: TRBV19; d_gene: TRBD2; abundance: once; CDR3aa: CASSSRLAGGIDTQYF; CDR3nt: TGTGCCAGTAGTAGCAGACTAGCGGGGGGGATAGATACGCAGTATTTT
j_gene: TRBJ1-1; len: 19; v_gene: TRBV11-3; d_gene: NA; abundance: NA; CDR3aa: CASSLAGTFQGTLNTEAFF; CDR3nt: TGTGCCAGCAGCTTAGCGGGCACCTTTCAGGGGACACTGAACACTGAAGCTTTCTTT
j_gene: TRBJ1-4; len: 12; v_gene: TRBV28; d_gene: NA; abundance: once; CDR3aa: CASHERSEKLFF; CDR3nt: TGTGCCAGCCATGAAAGGAGTGAAAAACTGTTTTTT
j_gene: TRBJ1-5; len: 17; v_gene: TRBV4-1; d_gene: TRBD1; abundance: medium-sized; CDR3aa: CASSQDGDSYSNQPQHF; CDR3nt: TGCGCCAGCAGCCAAGATGGGGACAGCTATAGCAATCAGCCCCAGCATTTT
j_gene: TRBJ2-4; len: 11; v_gene: TRBV10-1; d_gene: NA; abundance: NA; CDR3aa: CASSAGNIQYF; CDR3nt: TGCGCCAGCAGTGCAGGGAACATTCAGTACTTC
j_gene: TRBJ1-2; len: 16; v_gene: TRBV6-1; d_gene: NA; abundance: NA; CDR3aa: CASSGPLDSFNYGYTF; CDR3nt: TGTGCCAGCAGTGGTCCGCTTGATAGTTTTAACTATGGCTACACCTTC
j_gene: TRBJ1-2; len: 16; v_gene: TRBV7-9; d_gene: NA; abundance: NA; CDR3aa: CASSPRGTNANYGYTF; CDR3nt: TGTGCCAGCAGCCCGAGGGGGACAAATGCTAACTATGGCTACACCTTC
j_gene: TRBJ2-7; len: 14; v_gene: TRBV28; d_gene: TRBD1; abundance: NA; CDR3aa: CASRYRGVSYEQYF; CDR3nt: TGTGCCAGCAGGTACAGGGGCGTCTCCTACGAGCAGTACTTC
j_gene: TRBJ2-2; len: 17; v_gene: TRBV13; d_gene: TRBD1; abundance: NA; CDR3aa: CASSRPGTAANTGELFF; CDR3nt: TGTGCCAGCAGCAGGCCCGGGACAGCTGCGAACACCGGGGAGCTGTTTTTT
j_gene: TRBJ2-7; len: 13; v_gene: TRBV6-5; d_gene: NA; abundance: NA; CDR3aa: CASSFANSYEQYF; CDR3nt: TGTGCCAGCAGTTTTGCTAACTCCTACGAGCAGTACTTC
j_gene: TRBJ2-7; len: 16; v_gene: TRBV6-5; d_gene: TRBD2; abundance: few; CDR3aa: CASSYDSGGTSYEQYF; CDR3nt: TGTGCCAGCAGTTACGATAGCGGGGGCACCTCCTACGAGCAGTACTTC
j_gene: TRBJ1-5; len: 14; v_gene: TRBV19; d_gene: NA; abundance: few; CDR3aa: CASRAGISNQPQHF; CDR3nt: TGTGCCAGTAGAGCAGGGATTAGCAATCAGCCCCAGCATTTT
j_gene: TRBJ1-5; len: 16; v_gene: TRBV4-1; d_gene: TRBD1; abundance: NA; CDR3aa: CASSQRGQGGNQPQHF; CDR3nt: TGCGCCAGCAGCCAGAGGGGACAGGGCGGCAATCAGCCCCAGCATTTT
j_gene: TRBJ2-7; len: 14; v_gene: TRBV7-6; d_gene: NA; abundance: NA; CDR3aa: CASSTTRWSYEQYF; CDR3nt: TGTGCCAGCAGCACAACTAGGTGGTCCTACGAGCAGTACTTC
j_gene: TRBJ2-6; len: 16; v_gene: TRBV29-1; d_gene: NA; abundance: NA; CDR3aa: CSVELQRSSGANVLTF; CDR3nt: TGCAGCGTTGAACTGCAGAGGAGCTCTGGGGCCAACGTCCTGACTTTC
j_gene: TRBJ1-5; len: 17; v_gene: TRBV28; d_gene: NA; abundance: NA; CDR3aa: CASSLYVTVVSNQPQHF; CDR3nt: TGTGCCAGCAGTTTATATGTGACAGTAGTTAGCAATCAGCCCCAGCATTTT
j_gene: TRBJ2-3; len: 14; v_gene: TRBV6-1; d_gene: TRBD2; abundance: NA; CDR3aa: CASSKAGATDTQYF; CDR3nt: TGTGCCAGCAGTAAAGCGGGAGCGACAGATACGCAGTATTTT
j_gene: TRBJ2-1; len: 13; v_gene: TRBV7-9; d_gene: NA; abundance: NA; CDR3aa: CASSLSGYNEQFF; CDR3nt: TGTGCCAGCAGCCTATCGGGTTACAATGAGCAGTTCTTC
j_gene: TRBJ1-1; len: 13; v_gene: TRBV19; d_gene: NA; abundance: NA; CDR3aa: CASSIDHGAEAFF; CDR3nt: TGTGCCAGTAGTATAGATCACGGGGCTGAAGCTTTCTTT
j_gene: TRBJ2-7; len: 13; v_gene: TRBV25-1; d_gene: NA; abundance: NA; CDR3aa: CASSEDTTYEQYF; CDR3nt: TGTGCCAGCAGTGAGGACACCACCTACGAGCAGTACTTC
j_gene: TRBJ1-2; len: 13; v_gene: TRBV5-6; d_gene: NA; abundance: NA; CDR3aa: CASSLGQGSGYTF; CDR3nt: TGTGCCAGCAGCTTGGGGCAGGGATCTGGCTACACCTTC
j_gene: TRBJ2-5; len: 15; v_gene: TRBV7-2; d_gene: TRBD2; abundance: medium-sized; CDR3aa: CASSRSGGAGKTQYF; CDR3nt: TGTGCCAGCAGTCGGAGCGGGGGGGCCGGGAAGACCCAGTACTTC
j_gene: TRBJ1-4; len: 16; v_gene: TRBV9; d_gene: NA; abundance: NA; CDR3aa: CASSAVGGRRNEKLFF; CDR3nt: TGTGCCAGCAGCGCGGTGGGAGGCCGCCGAAATGAAAAACTGTTTTTT
j_gene: TRBJ1-2; len: 14; v_gene: TRBV7-9; d_gene: NA; abundance: NA; CDR3aa: CASSSLYAQSVYTF; CDR3nt: TGTGCCAGCAGCTCCCTGTACGCCCAATCGGTCTACACCTTC
j_gene: TRBJ1-2; len: 15; v_gene: TRBV6-1; d_gene: TRBD1; abundance: NA; CDR3aa: CASSPNRDRGYGYTF; CDR3nt: TGTGCCAGCAGTCCCAACCGGGACAGGGGCTATGGCTACACCTTC
j_gene: TRBJ1-5; len: 14; v_gene: TRBV2; d_gene: NA; abundance: NA; CDR3aa: CASSEQGLIQPQHF; CDR3nt: TGTGCCAGCAGTGAACAGGGGTTGATCCAGCCCCAGCATTTT
j_gene: TRBJ1-1; len: 16; v_gene: TRBV5-1; d_gene: TRBD1; abundance: NA; CDR3aa: CASSLGRGRIDTEAFF; CDR3nt: TGCGCCAGCAGCTTGGGTAGGGGGCGAATCGACACTGAAGCTTTCTTT
j_gene: TRBJ2-5; len: 14; v_gene: TRBV15; d_gene: NA; abundance: NA; CDR3aa: CATSGGDIQETQYF; CDR3nt: TGTGCCACCAGCGGGGGGGACATCCAAGAGACCCAGTACTTC
j_gene: TRBJ1-1; len: 12; v_gene: TRBV30; d_gene: NA; abundance: NA; CDR3aa: CAWNKQNTEAFF; CDR3nt: TGTGCCTGGAATAAACAGAACACTGAAGCTTTCTTT
j_gene: TRBJ2-7; len: 14; v_gene: TRBV6-6; d_gene: NA; abundance: once; CDR3aa: CASSYSREIYEQYF; CDR3nt: TGTGCCAGCAGTTACTCGAGGGAGATCTACGAGCAGTACTTC
j_gene: TRBJ1-6; len: 15; v_gene: TRBV6-1; d_gene: NA; abundance: NA; CDR3aa: CASSDEGSYNSPLHF; CDR3nt: TGTGCCAGCAGTGATGAGGGAAGCTATAATTCACCCCTCCACTTT
j_gene: TRBJ1-2; len: 15; v_gene: TRBV28; d_gene: NA; abundance: NA; CDR3aa: CASSLLYVQGKGYTF; CDR3nt: TGTGCCAGCAGTTTATTGTACGTACAGGGAAAGGGCTACACCTTC
j_gene: TRBJ1-3; len: 11; v_gene: TRBV13; d_gene: NA; abundance: NA; CDR3aa: CASSSGNTIYF; CDR3nt: TGTGCCAGCAGCTCGGGAAACACCATATATTTT
j_gene: TRBJ2-7; len: 15; v_gene: TRBV5-1; d_gene: NA; abundance: NA; CDR3aa: CASSSTTGSAYEQYF; CDR3nt: TGCGCCAGCAGCTCGACAACAGGCAGTGCTTACGAGCAGTACTTC
j_gene: TRBJ1-2; len: 13; v_gene: TRBV29-1; d_gene: TRBD1; abundance: NA; CDR3aa: CSVTTQGNYGYTF; CDR3nt: TGCAGCGTTACCACACAGGGGAACTATGGCTACACCTTC
j_gene: TRBJ2-5; len: 16; v_gene: TRBV7-2; d_gene: TRBD2; abundance: NA; CDR3aa: CASSLLRGGGEETQYF; CDR3nt: TGTGCCAGCAGCTTACTAAGGGGCGGGGGAGAAGAGACCCAGTACTTC
j_gene: TRBJ2-2; len: 14; v_gene: TRBV7-9; d_gene: NA; abundance: NA; CDR3aa: CASSLAGAAGELFF; CDR3nt: TGTGCCAGCAGCTTAGCAGGGGCCGCCGGGGAGCTGTTTTTT
j_gene: TRBJ2-7; len: 14; v_gene: TRBV11-3; d_gene: NA; abundance: once; CDR3aa: CASSLYTGTYEQYF; CDR3nt: TGTGCCAGCAGCTTATATACAGGGACCTACGAGCAGTACTTC
j_gene: TRBJ1-3; len: 12; v_gene: TRBV5-1; d_gene: NA; abundance: NA; CDR3aa: CASSFGGNTIYF; CDR3nt: TGCGCCAGCAGCTTCGGTGGAAACACCATATATTTT
j_gene: TRBJ2-3; len: 15; v_gene: TRBV6-5; d_gene: TRBD2; abundance: once; CDR3aa: CASRPGLAGAGAQYF; CDR3nt: TGTGCCAGCAGACCGGGACTAGCGGGGGCTGGGGCGCAGTATTTT
j_gene: TRBJ2-2; len: 14; v_gene: TRBV2; d_gene: TRBD1; abundance: once; CDR3aa: CASSNLQGIGELFF; CDR3nt: TGTGCCAGCAGTAATCTACAGGGGATCGGGGAGCTGTTTTTT
j_gene: TRBJ1-2; len: 14; v_gene: TRBV29-1; d_gene: NA; abundance: NA; CDR3aa: CSVDQGGGYYGYTF; CDR3nt: TGCAGCGTAGACCAGGGAGGGGGTTACTATGGCTACACCTTC
j_gene: TRBJ2-1; len: 15; v_gene: TRBV6-5; d_gene: TRBD2; abundance: NA; CDR3aa: CASSLSGRGGNEQFF; CDR3nt: TGTGCCAGCAGCCTTAGCGGGAGAGGTGGCAATGAGCAGTTCTTC
j_gene: TRBJ2-7; len: 15; v_gene: TRBV7-9; d_gene: TRBD2; abundance: NA; CDR3aa: CASRDLAGGPYEQYF; CDR3nt: TGTGCCAGCCGTGACCTTGCGGGGGGCCCCTACGAGCAGTACTTC
j_gene: TRBJ2-2; len: 15; v_gene: TRBV7-9; d_gene: TRBD1; abundance: NA; CDR3aa: CASSRGTGSLGELFF; CDR3nt: TGTGCCAGCAGTAGGGGGACAGGGTCCTTGGGGGAGCTGTTTTTT
j_gene: TRBJ1-5; len: 17; v_gene: TRBV23-1; d_gene: TRBD1; abundance: NA; CDR3aa: CASSRFRKTGDNQPQHF; CDR3nt: TGCGCCAGCAGTCGGTTCCGAAAGACAGGGGACAATCAGCCCCAGCATTTT
j_gene: TRBJ2-7; len: 16; v_gene: TRBV6-5; d_gene: TRBD1; abundance: NA; CDR3aa: CASSWEPGTGGGEQYF; CDR3nt: TGTGCCAGCAGTTGGGAGCCCGGGACAGGGGGCGGCGAGCAGTACTTC
j_gene: TRBJ2-5; len: 14; v_gene: TRBV5-4; d_gene: TRBD1; abundance: NA; CDR3aa: CASSISTGYETQYF; CDR3nt: TGTGCCAGCAGCATCTCGACAGGGTATGAAACCCAGTACTTC
j_gene: TRBJ2-4; len: 14; v_gene: TRBV27; d_gene: NA; abundance: NA; CDR3aa: CASSLTAHSGQVYF; CDR3nt: TGTGCCAGCAGTTTAACTGCCCATTCAGGGCAAGTGTACTTC
j_gene: TRBJ2-7; len: 14; v_gene: TRBV27; d_gene: NA; abundance: NA; CDR3aa: CASSLGTGAYEQYF; CDR3nt: TGTGCCAGCAGTTTGGGTACCGGGGCCTACGAGCAGTACTTC
j_gene: TRBJ2-5; len: 17; v_gene: TRBV5-6; d_gene: TRBD1; abundance: NA; CDR3aa: CASSLILGQALVQTQYF; CDR3nt: TGTGCCAGCAGCTTGATTTTGGGACAGGCCCTGGTTCAGACCCAGTACTTC